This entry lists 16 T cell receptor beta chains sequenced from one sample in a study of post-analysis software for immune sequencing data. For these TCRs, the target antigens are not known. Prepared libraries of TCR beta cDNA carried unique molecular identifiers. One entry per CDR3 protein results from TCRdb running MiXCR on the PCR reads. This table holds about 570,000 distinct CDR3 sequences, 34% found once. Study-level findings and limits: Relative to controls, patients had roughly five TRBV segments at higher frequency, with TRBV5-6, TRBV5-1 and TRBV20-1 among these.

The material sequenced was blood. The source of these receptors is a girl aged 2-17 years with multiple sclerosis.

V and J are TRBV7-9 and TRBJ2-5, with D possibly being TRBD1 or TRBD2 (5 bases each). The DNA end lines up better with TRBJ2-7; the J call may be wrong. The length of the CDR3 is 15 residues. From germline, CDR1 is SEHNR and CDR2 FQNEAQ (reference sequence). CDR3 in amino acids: CASSLGWDPFHEQYF. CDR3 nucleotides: TGTGCCAGCAGCTTAGGGTGGGACCCCTTCCACGAGCAGTACTTC.

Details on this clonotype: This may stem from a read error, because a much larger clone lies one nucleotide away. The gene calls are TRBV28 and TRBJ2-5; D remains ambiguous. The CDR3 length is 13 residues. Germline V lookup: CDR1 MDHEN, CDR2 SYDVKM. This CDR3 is CARSSPLGETQYF. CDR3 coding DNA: TGTGCCCGCAGTTCCCCCCTCGGGGAGACCCAGTACTTC.

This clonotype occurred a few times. The CDR3 region has the DNA TGCAGCGTTGAAGTCTTTCCTAGCGGTAGAACCCAGTACTTC. It is translated as CSVEVFPSGRTQYF. The chain employs TRBV29-1 and TRBJ2-5, with 7 bases aligning to TRBD2. CDR1 and CDR2 (germline): SQVTM, ANQGSEA. The CDR3 runs 14 residues. The trim removed 1 base at V and 8 bases at J, leaving 10 bases unmatched.

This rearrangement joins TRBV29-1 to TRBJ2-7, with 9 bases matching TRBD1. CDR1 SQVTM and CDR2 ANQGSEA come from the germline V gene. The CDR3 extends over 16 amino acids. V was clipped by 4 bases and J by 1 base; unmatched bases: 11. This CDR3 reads CSVGRQGGRPSYEQYF. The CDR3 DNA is TGCAGCGTTGGTCGACAGGGGGGACGCCCTTCCTACGAGCAGTACTTC.

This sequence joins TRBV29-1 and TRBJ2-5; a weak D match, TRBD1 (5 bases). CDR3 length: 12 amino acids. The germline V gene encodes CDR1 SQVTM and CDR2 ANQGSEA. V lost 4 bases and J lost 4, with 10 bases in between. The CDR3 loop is CSVGRRAETQYF. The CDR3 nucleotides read TGCAGCGTTGGCCGCAGGGCAGAGACCCAGTACTTC.

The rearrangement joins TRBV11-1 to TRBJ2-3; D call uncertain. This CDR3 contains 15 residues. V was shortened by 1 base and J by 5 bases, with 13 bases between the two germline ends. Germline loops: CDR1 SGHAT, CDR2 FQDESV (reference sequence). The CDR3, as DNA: TGTGCCAGCAGCTTAGGGGGTGAACTTCGAGATACGCAGTATTTT. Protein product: CASSLGGELRDTQYF.

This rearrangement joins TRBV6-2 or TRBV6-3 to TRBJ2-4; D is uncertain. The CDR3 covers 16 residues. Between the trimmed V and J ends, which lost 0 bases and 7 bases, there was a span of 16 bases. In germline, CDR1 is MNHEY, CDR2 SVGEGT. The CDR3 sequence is CASSYSRPVGMNIQYF. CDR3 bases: TGTGCCAGCAGTTACTCTCGGCCCGTGGGGATGAACATTCAGTACTTC.

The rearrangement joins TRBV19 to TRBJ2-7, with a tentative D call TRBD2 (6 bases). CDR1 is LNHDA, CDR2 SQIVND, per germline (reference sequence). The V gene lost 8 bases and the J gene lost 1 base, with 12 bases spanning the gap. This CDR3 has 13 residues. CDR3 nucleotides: TGTGCCAGTTCCGCGGGGCATTCCTACGAGCAGTACTTC. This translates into CASSAGHSYEQYF.

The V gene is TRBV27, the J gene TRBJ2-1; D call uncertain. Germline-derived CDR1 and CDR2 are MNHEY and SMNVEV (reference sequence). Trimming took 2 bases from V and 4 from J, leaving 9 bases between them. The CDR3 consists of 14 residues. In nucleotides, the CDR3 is TGTGCCAGCAGTTTACTGGTTCAGTACAATGAGCAGTTCTTC. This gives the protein CASSLLVQYNEQFF.

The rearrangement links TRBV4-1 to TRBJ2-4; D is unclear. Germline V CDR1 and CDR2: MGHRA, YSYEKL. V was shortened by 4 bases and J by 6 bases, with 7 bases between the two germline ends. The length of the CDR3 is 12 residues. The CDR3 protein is CASSRGPNIQYF. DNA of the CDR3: TGCGCCAGCAGCCGAGGCCCAAACATTCAGTACTTC.

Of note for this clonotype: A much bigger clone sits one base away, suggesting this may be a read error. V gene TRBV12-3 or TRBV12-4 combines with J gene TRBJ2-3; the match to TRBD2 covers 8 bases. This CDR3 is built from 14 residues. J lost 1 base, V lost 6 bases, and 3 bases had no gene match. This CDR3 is CASRPGGGTDTQYF. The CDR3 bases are TGTGCCAGCAGGCCGGGGGGGGGCACAGATACGCAGTATTTT.

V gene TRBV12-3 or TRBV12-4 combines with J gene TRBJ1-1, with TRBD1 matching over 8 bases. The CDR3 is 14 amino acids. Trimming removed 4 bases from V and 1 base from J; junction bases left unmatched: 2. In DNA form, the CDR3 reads TGTGCCAGCAGTTGGGGGACAGGGAACACTGAAGCTTTCTTT. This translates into CASSWGTGNTEAFF.

CDR3 loop: CASSQGDRVAKNIQYF. CDR3 bases: TGTGCCAGCAGCCAAGGGGACAGGGTAGCCAAAAACATTCAGTACTTC. This chain connects TRBV3-1 to TRBJ2-4, with TRBD1 matching over 9 bases. Germline trimming cut 1 base from V and 0 bases from J; bases unmatched to any gene: 1. There are 16 residues in the CDR3. Germline CDR1 is LGHDT and CDR2 is YNNKEL (reference sequence).

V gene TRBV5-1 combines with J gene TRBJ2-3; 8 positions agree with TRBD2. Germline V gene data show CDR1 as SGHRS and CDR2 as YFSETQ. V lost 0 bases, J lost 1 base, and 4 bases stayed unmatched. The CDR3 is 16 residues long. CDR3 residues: CASSLEGTSGTDTQYF. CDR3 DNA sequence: TGCGCCAGCAGCTTGGAGGGGACTAGTGGCACAGATACGCAGTATTTT. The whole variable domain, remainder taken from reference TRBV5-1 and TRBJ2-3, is KAGVTQTPRYLIKTRGQQVTLSCSPISGHRSVSWYQQTPGQGLQFLFEYFSETQRNKGNFPGRFSGRQFSNSRSEMNVSTLELGDSALYLCASSLEGTSGTDTQYFGPGTRLTVL.

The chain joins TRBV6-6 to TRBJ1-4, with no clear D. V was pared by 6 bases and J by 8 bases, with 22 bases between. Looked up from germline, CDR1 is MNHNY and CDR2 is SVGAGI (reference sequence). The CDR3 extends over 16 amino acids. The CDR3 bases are TGTGCCAGCAGAACAGCTTGGGAAGCGAATGGGGAAAAACTGTTTTTT. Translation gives CASRTAWEANGEKLFF.

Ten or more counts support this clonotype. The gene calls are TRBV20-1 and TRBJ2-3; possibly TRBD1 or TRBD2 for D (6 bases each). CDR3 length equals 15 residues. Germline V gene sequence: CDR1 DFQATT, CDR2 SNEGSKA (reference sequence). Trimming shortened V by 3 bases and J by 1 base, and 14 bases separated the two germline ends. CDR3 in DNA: TGCAGTGCTAGTGCCCCGGGGGCTCGCACAGATACGCAGTATTTT. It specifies CSASAPGARTDTQYF.